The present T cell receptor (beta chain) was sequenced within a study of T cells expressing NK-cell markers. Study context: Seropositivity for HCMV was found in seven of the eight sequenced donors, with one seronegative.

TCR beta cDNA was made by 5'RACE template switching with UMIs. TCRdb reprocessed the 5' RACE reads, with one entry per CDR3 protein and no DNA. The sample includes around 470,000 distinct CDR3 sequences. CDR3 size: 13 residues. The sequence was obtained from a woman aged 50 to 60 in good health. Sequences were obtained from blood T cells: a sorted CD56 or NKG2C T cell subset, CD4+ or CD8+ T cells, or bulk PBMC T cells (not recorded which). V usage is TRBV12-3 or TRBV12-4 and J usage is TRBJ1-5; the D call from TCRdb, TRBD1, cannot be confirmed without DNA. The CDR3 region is CASSFIWGEPQHF.